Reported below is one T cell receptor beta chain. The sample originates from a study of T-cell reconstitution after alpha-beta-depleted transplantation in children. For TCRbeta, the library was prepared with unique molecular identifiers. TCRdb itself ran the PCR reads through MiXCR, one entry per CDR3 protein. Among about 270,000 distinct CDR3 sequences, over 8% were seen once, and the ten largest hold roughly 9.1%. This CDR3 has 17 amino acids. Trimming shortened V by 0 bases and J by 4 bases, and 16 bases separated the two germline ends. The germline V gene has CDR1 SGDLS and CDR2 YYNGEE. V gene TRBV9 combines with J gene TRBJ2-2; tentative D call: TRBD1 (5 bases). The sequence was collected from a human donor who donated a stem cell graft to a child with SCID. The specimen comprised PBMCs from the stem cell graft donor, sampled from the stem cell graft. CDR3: CASSVAGQPLGTGELFF. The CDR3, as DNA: TGTGCCAGCAGCGTAGCAGGGCAGCCTTTGGGCACCGGGGAGCTGTTTTTT.